This T cell receptor (beta chain) was retrieved from a study of T cell responses to AZD1222 COVID-19 vaccine. Regarding this clone: The antigen is unknown.

The V and J ends lost 4 bases and 5 bases respectively, with 12 bases between them. CDR1 and CDR2 (germline): SGHNT, YYREEE (reference sequence). There are 13 residues in the CDR3. Sequenced by immunoSEQ multiplex PCR; TCRdb stores in-frame clones only, minus some. Here the sample spans about 92,000 clones, roughly 93% being singletons. Study-level findings and limits: The donors showed a predominance of white British ancestry and of females, with possible underestimation of clonal diversity.

The input for sequencing was peripheral blood, taken on day 0 of AZD1222 vaccination. This clonotype originated in an adult in good health. This chain connects TRBV5-4 to TRBJ1-1; D gene unclear. The CDR3 protein is CASSREKRTEAFF. CDR3 coding DNA: TGTGCCAGCAGCCGCGAAAAGCGAACTGAAGCTTTCTTT. The variable domain in full, completed from reference TRBV5-4 and TRBJ1-1, reads ETGVTQSPTHLIKTRGQQVTLRCSSQSGHNTVSWYQQALGQGPQFIFQYYREEENGRGNFPPRFSGLQFPNYSSELNVNALELDDSALYLCASSREKRTEAFFGQGTRLTVV.